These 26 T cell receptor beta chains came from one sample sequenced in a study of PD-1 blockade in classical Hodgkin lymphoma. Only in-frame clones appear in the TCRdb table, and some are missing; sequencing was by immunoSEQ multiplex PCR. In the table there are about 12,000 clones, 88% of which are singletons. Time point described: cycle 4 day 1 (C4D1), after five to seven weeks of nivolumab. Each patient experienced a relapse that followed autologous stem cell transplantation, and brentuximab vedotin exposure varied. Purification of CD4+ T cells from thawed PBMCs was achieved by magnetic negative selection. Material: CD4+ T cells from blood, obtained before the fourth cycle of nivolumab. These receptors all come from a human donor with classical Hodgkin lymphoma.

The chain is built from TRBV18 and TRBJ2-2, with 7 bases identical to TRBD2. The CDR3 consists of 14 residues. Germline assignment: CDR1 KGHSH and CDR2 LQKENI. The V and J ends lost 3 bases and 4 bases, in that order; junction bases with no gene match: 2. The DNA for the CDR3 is TGTGCCAGCTCACCCGCTAGCGGCACCGGGGAGCTGTTTTTT. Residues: CASSPASGTGELFF.

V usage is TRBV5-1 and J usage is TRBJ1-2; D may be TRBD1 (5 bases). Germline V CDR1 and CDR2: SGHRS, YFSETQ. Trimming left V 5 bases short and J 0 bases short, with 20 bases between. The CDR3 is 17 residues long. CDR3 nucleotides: TGCGCCAGCAGGGACCTGATGACAGACCTATCTAACTATGGCTACACCTTC. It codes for CASRDLMTDLSNYGYTF.

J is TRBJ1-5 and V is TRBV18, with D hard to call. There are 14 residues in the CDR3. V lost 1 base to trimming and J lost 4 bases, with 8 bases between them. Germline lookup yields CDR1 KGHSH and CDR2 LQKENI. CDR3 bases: TGTGCCAGCTCACCACTCCCGTCGAATCAGCCCCAGCATTTT. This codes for CASSPLPSNQPQHF.

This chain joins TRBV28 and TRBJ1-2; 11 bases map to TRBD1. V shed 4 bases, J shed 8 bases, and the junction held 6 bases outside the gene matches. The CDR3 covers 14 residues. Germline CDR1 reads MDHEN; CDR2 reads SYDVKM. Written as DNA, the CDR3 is TGTGCCAGCAGTTACGGACAGGGGGCCCGAGGCTACACCTTC. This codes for CASSYGQGARGYTF.

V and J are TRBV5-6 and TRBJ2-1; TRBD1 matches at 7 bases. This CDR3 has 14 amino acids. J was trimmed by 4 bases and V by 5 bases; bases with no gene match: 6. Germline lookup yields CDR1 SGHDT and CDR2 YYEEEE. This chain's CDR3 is CASRPGQAYNEQFF. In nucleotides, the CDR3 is TGTGCCAGCAGACCTGGACAGGCATACAATGAGCAGTTCTTC.

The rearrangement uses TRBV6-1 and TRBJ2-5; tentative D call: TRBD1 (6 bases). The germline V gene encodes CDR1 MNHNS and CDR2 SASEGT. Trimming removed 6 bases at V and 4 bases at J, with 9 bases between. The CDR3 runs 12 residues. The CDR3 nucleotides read TGTGCCAGCAGAATCAGGGGAGAGACCCAGTACTTC. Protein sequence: CASRIRGETQYF.

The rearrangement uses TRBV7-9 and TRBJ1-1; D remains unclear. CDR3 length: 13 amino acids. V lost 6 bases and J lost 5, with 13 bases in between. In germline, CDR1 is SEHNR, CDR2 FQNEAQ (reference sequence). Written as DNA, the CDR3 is TGTGCCAGCAGTGTAGATTCGGGGACTGAAGCTTTCTTT. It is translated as CASSVDSGTEAFF.

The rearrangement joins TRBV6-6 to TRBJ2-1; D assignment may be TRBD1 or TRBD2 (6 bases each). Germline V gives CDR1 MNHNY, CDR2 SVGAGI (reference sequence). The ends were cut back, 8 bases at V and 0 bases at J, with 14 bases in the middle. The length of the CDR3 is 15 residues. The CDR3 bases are TGTGCCAGCCGAATAGAGGGGGGCTCCTACAATGAGCAGTTCTTC. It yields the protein CASRIEGGSYNEQFF.

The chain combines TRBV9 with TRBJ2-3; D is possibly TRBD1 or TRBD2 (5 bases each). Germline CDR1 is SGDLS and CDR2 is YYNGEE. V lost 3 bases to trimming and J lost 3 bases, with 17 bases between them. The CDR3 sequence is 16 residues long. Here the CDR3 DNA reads TGTGCCAGCAGCGGTTCCCGGGGCCTTATAACAGATACGCAGTATTTT. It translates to CASSGSRGLITDTQYF.

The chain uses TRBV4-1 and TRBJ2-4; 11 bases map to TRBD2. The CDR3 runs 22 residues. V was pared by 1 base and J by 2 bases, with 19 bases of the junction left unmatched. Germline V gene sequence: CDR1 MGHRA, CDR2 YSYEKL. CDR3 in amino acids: CASSQAPSGLAGGSGTKNIQYF. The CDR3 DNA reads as TGCGCCAGCAGCCAAGCCCCCTCCGGGCTAGCGGGGGGATCTGGGACCAAAAACATTCAGTACTTC.

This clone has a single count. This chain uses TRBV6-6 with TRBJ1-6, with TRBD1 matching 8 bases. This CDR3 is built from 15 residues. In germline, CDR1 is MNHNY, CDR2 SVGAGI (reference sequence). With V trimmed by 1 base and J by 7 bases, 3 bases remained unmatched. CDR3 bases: TGTGCCAGCAGTTACTTGGGACAGGCGAATTCACCCCTCCACTTT. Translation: CASSYLGQANSPLHF.

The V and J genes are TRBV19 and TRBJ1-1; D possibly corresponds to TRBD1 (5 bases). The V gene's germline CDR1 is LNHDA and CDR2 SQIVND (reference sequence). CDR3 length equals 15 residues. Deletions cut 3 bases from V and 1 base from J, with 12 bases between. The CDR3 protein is CASSIGGGGNTEAFF. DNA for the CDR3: TGTGCCAGTAGTATTGGAGGTGGGGGGAACACTGAAGCTTTCTTT.

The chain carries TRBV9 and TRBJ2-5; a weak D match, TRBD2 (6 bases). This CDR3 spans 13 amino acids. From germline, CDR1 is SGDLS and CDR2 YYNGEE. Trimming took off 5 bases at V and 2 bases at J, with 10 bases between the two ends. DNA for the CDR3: TGTGCCAGCAGTGGGACTCTACAAGAGACCCAGTACTTC. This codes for CASSGTLQETQYF.

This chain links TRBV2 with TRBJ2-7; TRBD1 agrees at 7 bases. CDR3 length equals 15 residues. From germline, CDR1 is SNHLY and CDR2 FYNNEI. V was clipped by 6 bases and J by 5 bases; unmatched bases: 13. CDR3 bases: TGTGCCAGCAGAACCGGACAGGACCCCCTCAACGAGCAGTACTTC. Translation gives CASRTGQDPLNEQYF.

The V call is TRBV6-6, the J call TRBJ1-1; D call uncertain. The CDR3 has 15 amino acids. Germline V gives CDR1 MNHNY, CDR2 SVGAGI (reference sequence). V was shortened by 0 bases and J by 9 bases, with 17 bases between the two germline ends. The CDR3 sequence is CASSYSTSLLPQAFF. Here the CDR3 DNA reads TGTGCCAGCAGTTACTCCACCTCCCTCCTTCCCCAAGCTTTCTTT.

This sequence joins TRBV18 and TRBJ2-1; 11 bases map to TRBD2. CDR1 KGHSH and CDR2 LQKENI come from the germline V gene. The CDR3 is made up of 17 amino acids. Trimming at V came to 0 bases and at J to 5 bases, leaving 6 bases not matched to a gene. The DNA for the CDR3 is TGTGCCAGCTCACCACCCTTGCTAGCGGGAGGTCACAATGAGCAGTTCTTC. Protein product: CASSPPLLAGGHNEQFF.

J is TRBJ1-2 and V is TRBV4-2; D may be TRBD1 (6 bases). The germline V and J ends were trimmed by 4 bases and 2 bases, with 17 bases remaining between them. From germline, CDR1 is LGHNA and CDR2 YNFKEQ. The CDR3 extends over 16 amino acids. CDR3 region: CASSPKEGGSNYGYTF. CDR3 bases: TGTGCCAGCAGCCCTAAAGAGGGGGGGTCAAACTATGGCTACACCTTC.

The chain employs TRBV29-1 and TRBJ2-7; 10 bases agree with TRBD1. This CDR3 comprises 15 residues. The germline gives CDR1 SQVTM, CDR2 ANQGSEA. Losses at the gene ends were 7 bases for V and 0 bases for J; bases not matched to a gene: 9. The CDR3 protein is CSGAGGTGASYEQYF. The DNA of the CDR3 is TGCAGCGGCGCCGGGGGGACAGGGGCCTCCTACGAGCAGTACTTC.

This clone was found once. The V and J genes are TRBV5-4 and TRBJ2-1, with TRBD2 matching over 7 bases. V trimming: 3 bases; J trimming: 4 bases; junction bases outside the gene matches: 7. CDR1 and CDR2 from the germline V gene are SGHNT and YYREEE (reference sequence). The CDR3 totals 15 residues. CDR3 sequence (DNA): TGTGCCAGCAGCTCAACTAGCGAGCCGTACAATGAGCAGTTCTTC. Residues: CASSSTSEPYNEQFF.

The DNA for the CDR3 is TGTGCCAGCAGCTTAGCCCGTACCTCTGGAAACACCATATATTTT. This encodes CASSLARTSGNTIYF. The chain employs TRBV7-6 and TRBJ1-3; D unclear. Between the trimmed V and J ends, which lost 0 bases and 0 bases, there was a span of 6 bases. The CDR3 covers 15 residues. The germline V gene encodes CDR1 SGHVS and CDR2 FNYEAQ.

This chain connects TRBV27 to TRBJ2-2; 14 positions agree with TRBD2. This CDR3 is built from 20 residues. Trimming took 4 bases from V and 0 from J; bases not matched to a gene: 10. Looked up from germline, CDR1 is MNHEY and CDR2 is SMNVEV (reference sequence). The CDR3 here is CASSWSSGTSGGSNTGELFF. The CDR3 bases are TGTGCCAGCAGTTGGTCGTCCGGGACTAGCGGGGGATCGAACACCGGGGAGCTGTTTTTT.

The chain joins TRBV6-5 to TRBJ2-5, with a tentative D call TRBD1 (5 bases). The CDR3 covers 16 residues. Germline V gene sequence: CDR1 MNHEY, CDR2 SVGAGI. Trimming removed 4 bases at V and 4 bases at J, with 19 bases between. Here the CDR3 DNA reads TGTGCCAGCAGTTCCCCTCTTCCTCAGGGTGGAGAGACCCAGTACTTC. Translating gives CASSSPLPQGGETQYF.

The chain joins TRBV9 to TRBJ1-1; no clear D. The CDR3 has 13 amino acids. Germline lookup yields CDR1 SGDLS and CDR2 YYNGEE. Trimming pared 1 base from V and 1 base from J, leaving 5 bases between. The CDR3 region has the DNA TGTGCCAGCAGCGTAAAGAGGAACACTGAAGCTTTCTTT. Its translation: CASSVKRNTEAFF. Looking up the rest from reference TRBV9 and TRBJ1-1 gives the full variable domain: DSGVTQTPKHLITATGQRVTLRCSPRSGDLSVYWYQQSLDQGLQFLIQYYNGEERAKGNILERFSAQQFPDLHSELNLSSLELGDSALYFCASSVKRNTEAFFGQGTRLTVV.

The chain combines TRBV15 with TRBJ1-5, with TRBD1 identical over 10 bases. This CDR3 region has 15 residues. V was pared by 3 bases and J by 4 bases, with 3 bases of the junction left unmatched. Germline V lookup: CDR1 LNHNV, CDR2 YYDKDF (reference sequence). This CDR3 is CATSRGTGENQPQHF. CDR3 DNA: TGTGCCACCAGCAGGGGGACAGGGGAAAATCAGCCCCAGCATTTT. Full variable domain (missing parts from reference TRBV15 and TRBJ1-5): DAMVIQNPRYQVTQFGKPVTLSCSQTLNHNVMYWYQQKSSQAPKLLFHYYDKDFNNEADTPDNFQSRRPNTSFCFLDIRSPGLGDTAMYLCATSRGTGENQPQHFGDGTRLSIL.

The chain's CDR3 is CASRFNAYEQYF. The CDR3 DNA reads as TGTGCCAGCAGGTTCAACGCCTACGAGCAGTACTTC. This sequence joins TRBV6-1 and TRBJ2-7; D is unresolved. Germline V lookup: CDR1 MNHNS, CDR2 SASEGT. The CDR3 length is 12 residues. The V gene lost 6 bases and the J gene lost 2 bases, with 8 bases spanning the gap.

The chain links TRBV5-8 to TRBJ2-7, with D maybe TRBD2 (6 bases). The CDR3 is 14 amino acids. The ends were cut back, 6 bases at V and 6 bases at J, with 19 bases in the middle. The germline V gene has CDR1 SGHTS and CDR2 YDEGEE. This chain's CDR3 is CASTLRRVRGEQYF. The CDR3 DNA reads TGTGCCAGCACCCTACGGAGGGTACGGGGCGAGCAGTACTTC.